This record covers a single T cell receptor beta chain. Its antigen remains unknown. The data were obtained in a study of identical twins. Findings and caveats of the study: Memory repertoires lacked the insertion deficit that abundant cord blood beta clonotypes showed.

The length of the CDR3 is 13 residues. Germline-derived CDR1 and CDR2 are SGHTA and FQGNSA. V lost 8 bases and J lost 4, with 13 bases in between. Using its own MiXCR run on the 5' RACE reads, TCRdb lists one record per CDR3 protein. The top ten hold roughly 3% of the sample, which has approximately 600,000 distinct CDR3 sequences, nearly 10% seen once. The data also belong to a second study, concerning yellow fever vaccine responses in identical twins. That investigation notes: After vaccination, twins' T cell response reportedly seemed partly convergent, partly personalized.

Sequencing input: PBMCs. This chain connects TRBV7-2 to TRBJ2-3, with D possibly being TRBD2 (6 bases). This TCR derives from a young woman in good health. The CDR3 nucleotides are TGTGCCAGCGGCCGGGACTCCTCAGATACGCAGTATTTT. Its translation: CASGRDSSDTQYF.